This T cell receptor beta chain was identified during a study of cytomegalovirus exposure and HLA in healthy donors. The PCR was carried out with 60 Vbeta primers and 13 Jbeta primers. The data were produced by immunoSEQ multiplex PCR, yet TCRdb's version contains in-frame clones alone and is incomplete. The table includes roughly 56,000 clones, 81% detected once. As regards this clone: The antigen remains undetermined.

Points from the study as a whole: Earlier analysis looked at TCR beta V segments, and most were productive about 87% or about 30% of the time.

The CDR3 is 13 amino acids. Trimming cost V 2 bases and J 1 base, with 3 bases left between them. Germline V gene lookup returns CDR1 MNHNS and CDR2 SASEGT. The material sequenced was PBMCs. The chain has TRBV6-1 and TRBJ2-4; no definite D call. The receptor was isolated from a boy between 10 and 17 years old in good health and CMV-seropositive. CDR3 protein: CASSEQAKNIQYF. The CDR3 DNA reads as TGTGCCAGCAGTGAACAGGCCAAAAACATTCAGTACTTC.